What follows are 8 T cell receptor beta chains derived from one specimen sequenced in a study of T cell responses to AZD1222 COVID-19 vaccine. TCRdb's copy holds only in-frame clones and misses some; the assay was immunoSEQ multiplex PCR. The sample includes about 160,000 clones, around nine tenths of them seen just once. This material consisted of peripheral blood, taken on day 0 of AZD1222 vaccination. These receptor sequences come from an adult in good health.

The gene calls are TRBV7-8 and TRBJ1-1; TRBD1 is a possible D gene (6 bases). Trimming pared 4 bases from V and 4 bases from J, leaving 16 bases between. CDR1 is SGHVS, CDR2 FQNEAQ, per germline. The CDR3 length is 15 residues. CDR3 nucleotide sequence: TGTGCCAGCAGCTCGGGGGCGGGAGTCGGCACTGAAGCTTTCTTT. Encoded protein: CASSSGAGVGTEAFF. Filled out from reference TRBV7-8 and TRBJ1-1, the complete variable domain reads GAGVSQSPRYKVAKRGQDVALRCDPISGHVSLFWYQQALGQGPEFLTYFQNEAQLDKSGLPSDRFFAERPEGSVSTLKIQRTQQEDSAVYLCASSSGAGVGTEAFFGQGTRLTVV.

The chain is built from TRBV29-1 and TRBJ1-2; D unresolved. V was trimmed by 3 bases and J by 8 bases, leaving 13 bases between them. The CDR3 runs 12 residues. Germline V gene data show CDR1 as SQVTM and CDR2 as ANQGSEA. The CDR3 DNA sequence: TGCAGCGTTGACGGTCAGGCACCAGGCTACACCTTC. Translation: CSVDGQAPGYTF.

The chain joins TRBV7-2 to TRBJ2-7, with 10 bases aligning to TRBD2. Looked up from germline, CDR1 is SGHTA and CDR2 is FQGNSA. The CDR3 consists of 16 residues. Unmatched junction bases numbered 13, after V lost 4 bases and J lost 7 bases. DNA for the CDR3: TGTGCCAGCAGCTCCATTAGCGGGAGGTCCGCTCTGGAGCAGTACTTC. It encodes CASSSISGRSALEQYF. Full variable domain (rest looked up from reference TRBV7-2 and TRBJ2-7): GAGVSQSPSNKVTEKGKDVELRCDPISGHTALYWYRQSLGQGLEFLIYFQGNSAPDKSGLPSDRFSAERTGGSVSTLTIQRTQQEDSAVYLCASSSISGRSALEQYFGPGTRLTVT.

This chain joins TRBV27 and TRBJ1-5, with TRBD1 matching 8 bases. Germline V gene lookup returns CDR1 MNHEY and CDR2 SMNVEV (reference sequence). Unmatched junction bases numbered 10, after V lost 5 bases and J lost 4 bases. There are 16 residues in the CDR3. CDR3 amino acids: CASSPQVDRGNQPQHF. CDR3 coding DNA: TGTGCCAGCAGTCCCCAAGTTGACAGGGGTAATCAGCCCCAGCATTTT.

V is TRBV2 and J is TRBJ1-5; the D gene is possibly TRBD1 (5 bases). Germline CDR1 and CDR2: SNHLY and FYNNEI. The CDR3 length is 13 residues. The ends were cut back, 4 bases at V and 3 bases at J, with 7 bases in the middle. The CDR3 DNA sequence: TGTGCCAGCAGTGGCAGGGACAATCAGCCCCAGCATTTT. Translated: CASSGRDNQPQHF.

The CDR3 reads CASSVGISSGNTIYF. Written as DNA, the CDR3 is TGTGCCAGCAGCGTAGGGATAAGCAGCGGGAACACCATATATTTT. The chain couples TRBV9 to TRBJ1-3; D unresolved. Per germline, CDR1 SGDLS and CDR2 YYNGEE. The CDR3 length is 15 residues. Trimming shortened V by 0 bases and J by 7 bases, and 14 bases separated the two germline ends. Full variable domain (outside the CDR3, taken from reference TRBV9 and TRBJ1-3): DSGVTQTPKHLITATGQRVTLRCSPRSGDLSVYWYQQSLDQGLQFLIQYYNGEERAKGNILERFSAQQFPDLHSELNLSSLELGDSALYFCASSVGISSGNTIYFGEGSWLTVV.

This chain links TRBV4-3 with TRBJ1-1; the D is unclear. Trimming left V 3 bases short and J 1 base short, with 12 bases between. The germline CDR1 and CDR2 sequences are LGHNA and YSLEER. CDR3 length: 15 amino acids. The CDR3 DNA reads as TGCGCCAGCAGCCAGTCCATAATCGGGAACACTGAAGCTTTCTTT. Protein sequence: CASSQSIIGNTEAFF.

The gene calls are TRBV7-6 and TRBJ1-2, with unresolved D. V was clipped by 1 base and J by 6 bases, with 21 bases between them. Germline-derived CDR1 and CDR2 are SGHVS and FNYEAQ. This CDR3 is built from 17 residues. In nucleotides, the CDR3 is TGTGCCAGCAGCTTAGTTCCGCTGGGCAGCGGTGGAAATGGCTACACCTTC. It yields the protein CASSLVPLGSGGNGYTF.